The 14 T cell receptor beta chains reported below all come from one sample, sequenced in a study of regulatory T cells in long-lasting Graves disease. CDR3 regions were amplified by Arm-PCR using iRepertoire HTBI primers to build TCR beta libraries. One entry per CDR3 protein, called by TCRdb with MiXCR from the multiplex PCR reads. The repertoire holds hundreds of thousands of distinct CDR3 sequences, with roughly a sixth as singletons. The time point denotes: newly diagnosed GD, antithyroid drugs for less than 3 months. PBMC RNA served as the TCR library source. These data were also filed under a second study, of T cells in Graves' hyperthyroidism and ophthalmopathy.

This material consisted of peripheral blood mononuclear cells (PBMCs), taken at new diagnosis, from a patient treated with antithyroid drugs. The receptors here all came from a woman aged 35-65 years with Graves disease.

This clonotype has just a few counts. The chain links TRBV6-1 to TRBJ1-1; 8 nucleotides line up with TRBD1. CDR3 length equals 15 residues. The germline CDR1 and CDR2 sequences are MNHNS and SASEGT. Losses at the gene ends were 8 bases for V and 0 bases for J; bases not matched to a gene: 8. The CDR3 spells CASGDRSFMNTEAFF. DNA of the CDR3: TGTGCCAGCGGGGACAGGAGTTTCATGAACACTGAAGCTTTCTTT.

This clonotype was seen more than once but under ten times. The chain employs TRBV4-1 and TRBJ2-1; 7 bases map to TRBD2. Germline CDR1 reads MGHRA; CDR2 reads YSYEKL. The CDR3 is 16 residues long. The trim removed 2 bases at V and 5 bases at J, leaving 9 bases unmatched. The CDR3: CASSQPLRGKHNEQFF. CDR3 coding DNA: TGCGCCAGCAGCCAACCCTTGCGGGGGAAACACAATGAGCAGTTCTTC.

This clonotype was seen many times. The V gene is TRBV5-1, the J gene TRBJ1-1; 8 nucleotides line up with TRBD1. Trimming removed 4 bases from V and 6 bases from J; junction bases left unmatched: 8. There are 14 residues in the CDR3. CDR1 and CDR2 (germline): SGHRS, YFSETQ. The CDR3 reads CASSIDRGSPEAFF. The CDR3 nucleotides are TGCGCCAGCAGCATAGACAGGGGATCACCTGAAGCTTTCTTT.

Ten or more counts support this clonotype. CDR3 coding DNA: TGCAGTGCTCACTCGGGGGGGCGTGAGCAGTTCTTC. This sequence encodes CSAHSGGREQFF. This chain connects TRBV20-1 to TRBJ2-1; 8 positions match TRBD2. Trimming took 5 bases from V and 9 from J; bases not matched to a gene: 6. CDR3 size: 12 residues. Germline loops: CDR1 DFQATT, CDR2 SNEGSKA (reference sequence).

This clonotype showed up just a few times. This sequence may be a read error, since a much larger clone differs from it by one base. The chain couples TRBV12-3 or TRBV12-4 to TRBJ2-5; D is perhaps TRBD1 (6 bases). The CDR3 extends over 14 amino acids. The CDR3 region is CASRSRQGQEIQYF. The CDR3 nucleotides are TGTGCCAGCAGATCGCGTCAGGGACAAGAGATCCAGTACTTC.

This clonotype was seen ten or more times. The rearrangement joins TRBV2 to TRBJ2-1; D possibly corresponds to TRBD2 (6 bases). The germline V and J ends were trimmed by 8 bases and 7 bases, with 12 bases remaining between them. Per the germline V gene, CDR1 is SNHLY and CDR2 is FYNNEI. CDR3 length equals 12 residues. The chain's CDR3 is CASLEGNNEQFF. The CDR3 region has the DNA TGTGCCAGCCTGGAGGGTAATAATGAGCAGTTCTTC.

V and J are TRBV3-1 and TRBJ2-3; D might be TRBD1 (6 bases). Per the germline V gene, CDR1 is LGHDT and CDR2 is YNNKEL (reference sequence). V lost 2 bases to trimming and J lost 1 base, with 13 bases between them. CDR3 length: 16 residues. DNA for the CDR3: TGTGCCAGCAGCCAACTACAGGGTCGGGGCACAGATACGCAGTATTTT. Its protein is CASSQLQGRGTDTQYF.

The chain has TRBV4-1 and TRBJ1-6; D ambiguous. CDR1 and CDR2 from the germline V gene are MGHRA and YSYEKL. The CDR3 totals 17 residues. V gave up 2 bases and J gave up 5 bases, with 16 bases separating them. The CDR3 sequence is CASSQFWAPRNNSPLHF. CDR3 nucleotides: TGCGCCAGCAGCCAATTCTGGGCTCCAAGAAATAATTCACCCCTCCACTTT.

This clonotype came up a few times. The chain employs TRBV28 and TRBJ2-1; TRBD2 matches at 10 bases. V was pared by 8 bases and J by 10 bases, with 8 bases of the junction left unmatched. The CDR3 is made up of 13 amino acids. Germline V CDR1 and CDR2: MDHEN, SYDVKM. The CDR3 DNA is TGTGCCAGCCTCGGACTAGCGGCAGGGGAGCAGTTCTTC. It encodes CASLGLAAGEQFF.

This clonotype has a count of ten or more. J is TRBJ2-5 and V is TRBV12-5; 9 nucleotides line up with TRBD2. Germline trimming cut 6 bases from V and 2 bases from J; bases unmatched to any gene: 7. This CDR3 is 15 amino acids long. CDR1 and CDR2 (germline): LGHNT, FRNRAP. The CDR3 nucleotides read TGTGCTAGTGGACGGGCGGCGGGGGGGCAAGAGACCCAGTACTTC. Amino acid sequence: CASGRAAGGQETQYF.

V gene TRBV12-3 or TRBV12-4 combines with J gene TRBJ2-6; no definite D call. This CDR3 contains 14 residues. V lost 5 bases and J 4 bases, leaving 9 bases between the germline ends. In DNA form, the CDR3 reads TGTGCCAGCAGTAAAACACCCGGGGCCAACGTCCTGACTTTC. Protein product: CASSKTPGANVLTF.

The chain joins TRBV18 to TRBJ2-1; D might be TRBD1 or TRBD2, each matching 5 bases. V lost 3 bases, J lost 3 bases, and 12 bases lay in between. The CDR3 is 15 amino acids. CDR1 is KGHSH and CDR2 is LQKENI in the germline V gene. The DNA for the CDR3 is TGTGCCAGCTCACCGTTCCGGGACGTCTACAATGAGCAGTTCTTC. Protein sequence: CASSPFRDVYNEQFF.

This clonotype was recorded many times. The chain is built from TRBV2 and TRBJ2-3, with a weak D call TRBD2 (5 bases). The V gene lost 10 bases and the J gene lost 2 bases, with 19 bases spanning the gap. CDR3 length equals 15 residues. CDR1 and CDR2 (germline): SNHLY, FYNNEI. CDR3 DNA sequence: TGTGCCACCGCCGGGATGGAGTGGAACACAGATACGCAGTATTTT. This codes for CATAGMEWNTDTQYF.

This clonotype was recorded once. The CDR3 loop is CASSGPPDRAGNTIYF. The DNA of the CDR3 is TGTGCCAGCAGTGGCCCCCCGGACAGGGCTGGAAACACCATATATTTT. The V and J genes are TRBV25-1 and TRBJ1-3, with TRBD1 identical over 8 bases. The germline V gene has CDR1 MGHDK and CDR2 SYGVNS. With 4 bases clipped from V and 2 bases from J, the junction kept 7 bases outside the gene matches. The CDR3 runs 16 residues.